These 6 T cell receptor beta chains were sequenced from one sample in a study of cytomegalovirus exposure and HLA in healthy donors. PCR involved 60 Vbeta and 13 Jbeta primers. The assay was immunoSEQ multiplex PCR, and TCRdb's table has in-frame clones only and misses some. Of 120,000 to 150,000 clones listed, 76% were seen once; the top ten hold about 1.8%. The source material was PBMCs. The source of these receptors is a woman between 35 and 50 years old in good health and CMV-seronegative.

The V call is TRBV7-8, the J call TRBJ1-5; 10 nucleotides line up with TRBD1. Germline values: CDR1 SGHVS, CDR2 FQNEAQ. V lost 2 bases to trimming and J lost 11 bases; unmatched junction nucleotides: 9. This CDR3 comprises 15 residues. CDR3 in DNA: TGTGCCAGCAGCTTAACAAGGGACAGGGGTAAATCCCAGCATTTT. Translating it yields CASSLTRDRGKSQHF.

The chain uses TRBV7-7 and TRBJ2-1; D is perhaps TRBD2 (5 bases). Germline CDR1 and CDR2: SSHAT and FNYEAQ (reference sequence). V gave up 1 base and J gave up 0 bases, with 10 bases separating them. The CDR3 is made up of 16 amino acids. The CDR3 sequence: CASSLGGSFSYNEQFF. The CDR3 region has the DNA TGTGCCAGCAGCTTAGGTGGGAGTTTCTCCTACAATGAGCAGTTCTTC.

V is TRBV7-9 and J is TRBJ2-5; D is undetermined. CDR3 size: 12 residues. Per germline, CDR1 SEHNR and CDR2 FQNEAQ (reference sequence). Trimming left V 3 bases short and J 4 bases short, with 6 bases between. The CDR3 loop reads CASSLSGETQYF. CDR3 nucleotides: TGTGCCAGCAGCTTGAGTGGAGAGACCCAGTACTTC.

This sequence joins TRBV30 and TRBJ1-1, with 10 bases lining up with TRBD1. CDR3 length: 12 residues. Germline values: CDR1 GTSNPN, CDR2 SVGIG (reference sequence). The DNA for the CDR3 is TGTGCGCTCCGGGACAGGGGTAGAGAAGCTTTCTTT. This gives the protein CALRDRGREAFF.

The CDR3 loop reads CASSPLGRGLTQGYNEQFF. CDR3 nucleotide sequence: TGTGCCAGCAGCCCCCTCGGGCGGGGGTTGACCCAGGGCTACAATGAGCAGTTCTTC. The chain recombines TRBV7-2 with TRBJ2-1, with 7 nucleotides matching TRBD2. J was trimmed by 3 bases and V by 5 bases; bases with no gene match: 19. The CDR3 sequence is 19 residues long. The V gene's germline CDR1 is SGHTA and CDR2 FQGNSA.

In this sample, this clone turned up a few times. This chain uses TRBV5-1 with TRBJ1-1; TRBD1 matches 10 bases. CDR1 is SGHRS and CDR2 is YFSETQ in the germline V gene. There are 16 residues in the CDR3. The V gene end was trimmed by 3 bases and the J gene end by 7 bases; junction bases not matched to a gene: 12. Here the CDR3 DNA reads TGCGCCAGCAGCTACGGACAGGGGGGCATGGAGAGTGAAGCTTTCTTT. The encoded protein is CASSYGQGGMESEAFF.